These 32 T cell receptor beta chains were all obtained from the same sample, sequenced in a study of blood T cell repertoires in COVID-19 (dated by TCRdb to the early 2020s). The method was the immunoSEQ multiplex PCR assay. TCRdb carries this immuneACCESS record with in-frame sequences only. Its versions omit some clonotypes, under half of them owing to an unresolved V gene in the studies checked, with the rest unexplained. The sample includes some 190,000 clones, with roughly 88% observed a single time. Of the sample, around 6.6% falls within the top ten clones. The sequenced material came from peripheral blood. These receptors were collected from a woman aged 40 to 55 who had recovered from COVID-19.

The chain uses TRBV29-1 and TRBJ1-1, with TRBD1 identical over 8 bases. The CDR3 is made up of 14 amino acids. V lost 7 bases to trimming and J lost 4 bases; unmatched junction nucleotides: 11. The germline V gene has CDR1 SQVTM and CDR2 ANQGSEA. CDR3 nucleotides: TGCAGCGCAGGACAGGGTAGTTCCTCCACTGAAGCTTTCTTT. Translation: CSAGQGSSSTEAFF.

V usage is TRBV7-2 and J usage is TRBJ2-1, with D tentatively TRBD1 (5 bases). This CDR3 has 16 amino acids. V was pared by 0 bases and J by 4 bases, with 13 bases between. The germline CDR1 and CDR2 sequences are SGHTA and FQGNSA. This CDR3 is CASSLAGPGSYNEQFF. The CDR3 bases are TGTGCCAGCAGCTTAGCAGGGCCAGGGTCATACAATGAGCAGTTCTTC.

The sample holds one count of this clone. V and J are TRBV4-2 and TRBJ1-2; the match to TRBD1 covers 9 bases. The J segment lost 3 bases and the V segment lost 2 bases, leaving 1 base of the junction unmatched. Germline lookup yields CDR1 LGHNA and CDR2 YNFKEQ. The CDR3 totals 14 residues. The CDR3 nucleotides read TGTGCCAGCAGCCAAACAGGGGGCGACTATGGCTACACCTTC. Translation: CASSQTGGDYGYTF.

The chain is built from TRBV24-1 and TRBJ2-3, with D possibly being TRBD1 (6 bases). Germline V gives CDR1 KGHDR, CDR2 SFDVKD. V was cut by 3 bases and J by 2 bases, with 11 bases left in between. The CDR3 extends over 15 amino acids. The CDR3 sequence: CATSDPRTATDTQYF. As DNA, the CDR3 is TGTGCCACCAGTGATCCCAGGACAGCCACAGATACGCAGTATTTT.

Details on this clone: The sample carries other DNA sequences with the same CDR3. This chain links TRBV7-2 with TRBJ1-5; 9 bases match TRBD1. Germline-derived CDR1 and CDR2 are SGHTA and FQGNSA. V was clipped by 5 bases and J by 3 bases; unmatched bases: 5. The CDR3 is made up of 15 amino acids. The CDR3 nucleotides are TGTGCCAGCAGCAGCCGGACAGGGGACAATCAGCCCCAGCATTTT. As protein: CASSSRTGDNQPQHF. The entire variable domain, with the rest obtained from reference TRBV7-2 and TRBJ1-5, is as follows: GAGVSQSPSNKVTEKGKDVELRCDPISGHTALYWYRQSLGQGLEFLIYFQGNSAPDKSGLPSDRFSAERTGGSVSTLTIQRTQQEDSAVYLCASSSRTGDNQPQHFGDGTRLSIL.

J is TRBJ1-2 and V is TRBV7-9; a possible D gene is TRBD1 (5 bases). The ends were cut back, 1 base at V and 1 base at J, with 10 bases in the middle. CDR3 size: 15 residues. Germline CDR1 is SEHNR and CDR2 is FQNEAQ (reference sequence). The CDR3 DNA follows: TGTGCCAGCAGCTTAGGTGCCAGGGTTAACTATGGCTACACCTTC. Its protein is CASSLGARVNYGYTF.

This clone was seen a single time. This chain uses TRBV28 with TRBJ2-2; possibly TRBD2 for D (5 bases). The CDR3 covers 16 residues. V lost 3 bases and J 5 bases, leaving 16 bases between the germline ends. Germline values: CDR1 MDHEN, CDR2 SYDVKM. CDR3 sequence: CASSFLRGSQTGELFF. CDR3 DNA: TGTGCCAGCAGTTTTTTAAGAGGGTCCCAGACCGGGGAGCTGTTTTTT. Full variable domain (remainder filled in from reference TRBV28 and TRBJ2-2): DVKVTQSSRYLVKRTGEKVFLECVQDMDHENMFWYRQDPGLGLRLIYFSYDVKMKEKGDIPEGYSVSREKKERFSLILESASTNQTSMYLCASSFLRGSQTGELFFGEGSRLTVL.

This clone was recorded a few times. The chain employs TRBV28 and TRBJ2-2; 12 positions match TRBD2. Per the germline V gene, CDR1 is MDHEN and CDR2 is SYDVKM. CDR3 length: 17 residues. V dropped 6 bases and J dropped 6; count of bases not matched to a gene: 11. This CDR3 is CASSYWRLAGGPGELFF. The CDR3 region has the DNA TGTGCCAGCAGCTATTGGCGGCTAGCGGGAGGGCCCGGGGAGCTGTTTTTT.

Only a few counts were recorded for this clone. This rearrangement joins TRBV7-3 to TRBJ2-2; the match to TRBD2 covers 14 bases. The germline V gene encodes CDR1 SGHTA and CDR2 FQGTGA. With 5 bases clipped from V and 8 bases from J, the junction kept 7 bases outside the gene matches. The CDR3 length is 16 residues. The CDR3 bases are TGTGCCAGCAGCACGGGACTAGCGGGAGCCGAGGGGGAGCTGTTTTTT. Its translation: CASSTGLAGAEGELFF.

The V call is TRBV3-1 (or the pseudogene TRBV3-2), the J call TRBJ2-5; no clear D gene. The CDR3 has 13 residues. V lost 6 bases, J lost 0 bases, and 8 bases lay in between. Germline-derived CDR1 and CDR2 are LGHDT and YNNKEL (reference sequence). The CDR3 sequence: CASRHAYQETQYF. For the CDR3, the DNA is TGTGCCAGCAGACACGCATACCAAGAGACCCAGTACTTC.

V usage is TRBV25-1 and J usage is TRBJ2-7; a weak D match, TRBD1 (6 bases). Trimming removed 4 bases from V and 6 bases from J, with 16 bases in between. CDR1 is MGHDK and CDR2 is SYGVNS in the germline V gene. CDR3 size: 14 residues. CDR3 sequence: CASSVPGVLGEQYF. The CDR3 DNA is TGTGCCAGCAGTGTTCCAGGGGTCCTCGGCGAGCAGTACTTC.

A few counts support this clone. The chain has TRBV12-3 or TRBV12-4 and TRBJ2-1; TRBD2 might be the D (5 bases). Trimming cost V 5 bases and J 14 bases, with 16 bases left between them. The CDR3 is 12 residues long. In DNA form, the CDR3 reads TGTGCCAGCAGTCTGACGGACTTGGGGAAGTTCTTC. This encodes CASSLTDLGKFF.

The chain recombines TRBV5-8 with TRBJ2-3; 9 bases line up with TRBD1. V lost 3 bases to trimming and J lost 0 bases; unmatched junction nucleotides: 2. Germline V gene sequence: CDR1 SGHTS, CDR2 YDEGEE. CDR3 size: 15 residues. The CDR3 DNA reads as TGTGCCAGCAGCTCGGGACAGGGTAGCACAGATACGCAGTATTTT. Its protein is CASSSGQGSTDTQYF.

The chain uses TRBV6-1 and TRBJ1-5; D is unresolved. The CDR3 totals 12 residues. Germline values: CDR1 MNHNS, CDR2 SASEGT. The germline V and J ends were trimmed by 3 bases and 8 bases, with 8 bases remaining between them. The CDR3, as DNA: TGTGCCAGCAGTGATCTCGGGGAGCCCCAGCATTTT. Translated: CASSDLGEPQHF.

The rearrangement uses TRBV10-3 and TRBJ2-3, with 9 bases lining up with TRBD2. V shed 0 bases and J 3 bases; nucleotides not matched to a gene: 7. Germline V gives CDR1 ENHRY, CDR2 SYGVKD. The CDR3 is made up of 17 amino acids. This CDR3 is CAISESGGGGGTDTQYF. DNA of the CDR3: TGTGCCATCAGTGAGTCGGGCGGCGGGGGGGGAACAGATACGCAGTATTTT.

This chain joins TRBV27 and TRBJ2-7; maybe TRBD1 (5 bases). This CDR3 comprises 12 residues. V lost 5 bases and J 12 bases, leaving 17 bases between the germline ends. Per germline, CDR1 MNHEY and CDR2 SMNVEV (reference sequence). The CDR3: CASSSLRGLGYF. In DNA, the CDR3 is TGTGCCAGCAGTAGCCTAAGGGGTCTAGGGTACTTC.

This chain connects TRBV18 to TRBJ1-1; D remains ambiguous. The germline V gene encodes CDR1 KGHSH and CDR2 LQKENI. The V and J ends lost 3 bases and 4 bases respectively, with 6 bases between them. This CDR3 is 12 amino acids long. As DNA, the CDR3 is TGTGCCAGCTCACCTCTAGGCACTGAAGCTTTCTTT. Translated, it gives CASSPLGTEAFF.

CDR3 in DNA: TGTGCCAGCAGCTTGGGGGGTGAGCAGCCCCAGCATTTT. The encoded protein is CASSLGGEQPQHF. The rearrangement links TRBV11-2 to TRBJ1-5, with D possibly matching TRBD1 (5 bases). The V end was cut by 3 bases, the J end by 7 bases, with 10 bases between. The CDR3 runs 13 residues. CDR1 is SGHAT, CDR2 FQNNGV, per germline.

V and J are TRBV3-1 (or the pseudogene TRBV3-2) and TRBJ2-3; 9 nucleotides match TRBD2. CDR1 LGHDT and CDR2 YNNKEL come from the germline V gene (reference sequence). This CDR3 has 16 amino acids. V trimming: 0 bases; J trimming: 6 bases; junction bases outside the gene matches: 7. In DNA form, the CDR3 reads TGTGCCAGCAGCCAAGACGGCAGCGGGAGGAGCGATACGCAGTATTTT. Translating gives CASSQDGSGRSDTQYF.

The chain has TRBV4-3 and TRBJ2-1; 10 bases match TRBD2. V gave up 2 bases and J gave up 6 bases; unmatched junction bases: 4. In germline, CDR1 is LGHNA, CDR2 YSLEER. CDR3 size: 15 residues. The CDR3 region is CASSQPSGGVNEQFF. The CDR3 DNA is TGCGCCAGCAGCCAACCTAGCGGGGGAGTCAATGAGCAGTTCTTC.

This rearrangement joins TRBV24-1 to TRBJ2-3; weak D call: TRBD1 (5 bases). CDR1 is KGHDR, CDR2 SFDVKD, per germline. The CDR3 consists of 14 residues. V lost 5 bases and J 1 base, leaving 9 bases between the germline ends. Written as DNA, the CDR3 is TGTGCCACCAGTGGGGGCGGTGGCACAGATACGCAGTATTTT. Translating gives CATSGGGGTDTQYF.

Here the CDR3 reads CASSLGWTSGSSDTQYF. The CDR3 DNA is TGCGCCAGCAGCTTGGGGTGGACTAGCGGGAGTTCAGATACGCAGTATTTT. The V call is TRBV5-1, the J call TRBJ2-3, with 13 bases fitting TRBD2. The germline V gene encodes CDR1 SGHRS and CDR2 YFSETQ. This CDR3 has 17 residues. The trim removed 0 bases at V and 4 bases at J, leaving 5 bases unmatched.

This chain joins TRBV5-6 and TRBJ1-6; 9 positions agree with TRBD1. The J segment lost 10 bases and the V segment lost 5 bases, leaving 7 bases of the junction unmatched. This CDR3 is 14 amino acids long. From germline, CDR1 is SGHDT and CDR2 YYEEEE. The CDR3 DNA reads as TGTGCCAGCAGGTTATGGGACAGGGTATCACCCCTCCACTTT. Protein sequence: CASRLWDRVSPLHF.

This clone appeared once. The rearrangement joins TRBV6-2 or TRBV6-3 to TRBJ2-1, with TRBD2 matching over 10 bases. From germline, CDR1 is MNHEY and CDR2 SVGEGT. The CDR3 length is 15 residues. V trimming: 5 bases; J trimming: 2 bases; junction bases outside the gene matches: 3. The CDR3 spells CASSPTSGTYNEQFF. The DNA of the CDR3 is TGTGCCAGCAGTCCAACTAGCGGGACCTACAATGAGCAGTTCTTC.

This sequence joins TRBV5-1 and TRBJ1-1; 7 nucleotides line up with TRBD1. V dropped 4 bases and J dropped 1; count of bases not matched to a gene: 4. CDR3 size: 14 residues. Germline CDR1 is SGHRS and CDR2 is YFSETQ. This CDR3 reads CASSPGTANTEAFF. The CDR3 region has the DNA TGCGCCAGCAGCCCCGGGACAGCGAACACTGAAGCTTTCTTT. The full variable domain, completed using reference TRBV5-1 and TRBJ1-1, is KAGVTQTPRYLIKTRGQQVTLSCSPISGHRSVSWYQQTPGQGLQFLFEYFSETQRNKGNFPGRFSGRQFSNSRSEMNVSTLELGDSALYLCASSPGTANTEAFFGQGTRLTVV.

The gene calls are TRBV19 and TRBJ1-2; TRBD1 agrees at 7 bases. CDR1 is LNHDA and CDR2 is SQIVND in the germline V gene (reference sequence). This CDR3 has 14 residues. J lost 1 base, V lost 6 bases, and 5 bases had no gene match. For the CDR3, the DNA is TGTGCCAGTAGGGGGACAGACTTTAACTATGGCTACACCTTC. Its protein is CASRGTDFNYGYTF. The whole variable domain, remainder taken from reference TRBV19 and TRBJ1-2, is DGGITQSPKYLFRKEGQNVTLSCEQNLNHDAMYWYRQDPGQGLRLIYYSQIVNDFQKGDIAEGYSVSREKKESFPLTVTSAQKNPTAFYLCASRGTDFNYGYTFGSGTRLTVV.

This clone was counted a single time. V is TRBV6-2 or TRBV6-3 and J is TRBJ2-3; no clear D. V was cut by 0 bases and J by 0 bases, with 4 bases left in between. The CDR3 length is 14 residues. Germline CDR1 and CDR2: MNHEY and SVGEGT. CDR3 residues: CASSYSTSTDTQYF. DNA for the CDR3: TGTGCCAGCAGTTACTCCACTAGCACAGATACGCAGTATTTT.

This clone was picked up a small number of times. This chain's CDR3 is CASRLSVSYEQYF. CDR3 DNA: TGTGCCAGCAGATTAAGCGTTTCCTACGAGCAGTACTTC. The chain is built from TRBV27 and TRBJ2-7; D is undetermined. From germline, CDR1 is MNHEY and CDR2 SMNVEV (reference sequence). This CDR3 is built from 13 residues. V shed 6 bases and J shed 1 base, with 10 bases lying between them.

This clone was counted between two and nine times. V gene TRBV7-9 combines with J gene TRBJ2-7; TRBD2 might be the D (6 bases). V was shortened by 4 bases and J by 2 bases, with 15 bases between the two germline ends. This CDR3 comprises 15 residues. Germline-derived CDR1 and CDR2 are SEHNR and FQNEAQ (reference sequence). The CDR3 nucleotides are TGTGCCAGCAGCTCGCCGGGACTCGCTACCTACGAGCAGTACTTC. It specifies CASSSPGLATYEQYF.

V usage is TRBV5-1 and J usage is TRBJ1-4; D gene ambiguous. Germline V gene lookup returns CDR1 SGHRS and CDR2 YFSETQ. The CDR3 sequence is 15 residues long. Trimming shortened V by 4 bases and J by 6 bases, and 16 bases separated the two germline ends. The CDR3 is CASSGSDRGDEKLFF. As DNA, the CDR3 is TGCGCCAGCAGCGGGTCGGACCGGGGAGATGAAAAACTGTTTTTT.

The chain carries TRBV4-2 and TRBJ2-3; 7 bases fit TRBD2. Per the germline V gene, CDR1 is LGHNA and CDR2 is YNFKEQ. V was clipped by 3 bases and J by 2 bases; unmatched bases: 5. The CDR3 has 15 amino acids. The CDR3 bases are TGTGCCAGCAGCCAGGAGCGGGGATACACAGATACGCAGTATTTT. Protein: CASSQERGYTDTQYF.

CDR3 residues: CSASGTSVQETQYF. The CDR3 nucleotides read TGCAGTGCTAGTGGTACTAGCGTACAAGAGACCCAGTACTTC. V usage is TRBV20-1 and J usage is TRBJ2-5; the match to TRBD2 covers 7 bases. Germline loops: CDR1 DFQATT, CDR2 SNEGSKA (reference sequence). The CDR3 has 14 amino acids. The V segment lost 3 bases and the J segment 2 bases; nucleotides outside the gene matches: 6.